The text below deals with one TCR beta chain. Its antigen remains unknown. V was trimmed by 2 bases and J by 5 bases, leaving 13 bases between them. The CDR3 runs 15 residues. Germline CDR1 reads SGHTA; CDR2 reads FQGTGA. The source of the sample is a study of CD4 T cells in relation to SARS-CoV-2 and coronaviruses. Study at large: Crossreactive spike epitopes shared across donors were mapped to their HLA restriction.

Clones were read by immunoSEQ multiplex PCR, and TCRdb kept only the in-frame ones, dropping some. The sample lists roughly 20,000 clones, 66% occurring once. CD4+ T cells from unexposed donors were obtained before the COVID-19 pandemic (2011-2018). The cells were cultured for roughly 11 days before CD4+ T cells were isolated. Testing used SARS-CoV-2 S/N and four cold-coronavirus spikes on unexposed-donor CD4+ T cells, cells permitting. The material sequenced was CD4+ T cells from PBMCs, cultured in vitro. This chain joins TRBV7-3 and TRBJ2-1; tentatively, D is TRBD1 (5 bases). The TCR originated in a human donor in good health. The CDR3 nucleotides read TGTGCCAGCAGCTTAGGGTCAGGGTGGGACAATGAGCAGTTCTTC. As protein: CASSLGSGWDNEQFF.